The sequence of this TCR beta chain was determined in a study of cytomegalovirus exposure and HLA in healthy donors. The CDR3 sequence is 13 residues long. The trim removed 7 bases at V and 1 base at J, leaving 6 bases unmatched. Germline CDR1 is SQVTM and CDR2 is ANQGSEA. PCR used 60 Vbeta primers and 13 Jbeta primers. The data were produced by immunoSEQ multiplex PCR, yet TCRdb's version contains in-frame clones alone and is incomplete. Of about 90,000 clones detected, 65% appear once; the ten largest clones hold 20% to 25%. General study findings and limits: The listing of 160 or so TCR beta chains classed them as cytomegalovirus-associated.

This clone was observed a handful of times. Its antigen remains unknown. Sequencing input: PBMCs. The V gene is TRBV29-1, the J gene TRBJ2-7; the match to TRBD1 covers 8 bases. The receptor's source is a woman aged 45-65 years in good health and CMV-seropositive. This CDR3 reads CSATGGRSYEQYF. As DNA, the CDR3 is TGCAGCGCTACAGGGGGTAGATCCTACGAGCAGTACTTC.